This entry describes one T cell receptor (beta chain). The V gene lost 2 bases and the J gene lost 5 bases, with 15 bases spanning the gap. CDR1 is MNHNS, CDR2 SASEGT, per germline. The CDR3 totals 15 residues. This sample is drawn from a study of T cells after somatic rescue of genetic block. Assay: immunoSEQ multiplex PCR; the TCRdb copy retains only in-frame clones and omits some. Of roughly 13,000 clones in the sample, roughly 73% are singletons; the top ten hold under 25%. The material sequenced was peripheral blood mononuclear cells (PBMCs). The origin of this receptor is a boy aged 5 to 17. J is TRBJ2-5 and V is TRBV6-1, with TRBD1 as a possible D gene (5 bases). Written as DNA, the CDR3 is TGTGCCAGCAGTGAATGGTCGGCAGGGTGGGAGACCCAGTACTTC. Translation gives CASSEWSAGWETQYF.